A selection of T cell receptor beta chains follows, all from one sample in a study of T cells in tuberculosis. Assay used: immunoSEQ multiplex PCR; TCRdb lists only in-frame clones, some missing. Of around 30,000 clones listed, 90% were seen once; the top ten hold 6.1%. What was sequenced was PBMCs. Source of these receptors: a donor aged 10-30 years with latent tuberculosis or without tuberculosis infection. Each CDR3 is given with its conserved first and last residue. The D gene is left open where the match is weak. Clone sizes are given selectively: once, few, many, or a class where the clone is expanded.

j_call	cdr3_length	v_call	clone_size	d_call	cdr3_aa	cdr3_nt
TRBJ1-5	13	TRBV21-1	once	.	CASSLGHHQPQHF	TGTGCCAGCAGCCTCGGACATCATCAGCCCCAGCATTTT
TRBJ1-2	14	TRBV7-2	.	TRBD1	CASSSSGGSYGYTF	TGTGCCAGCAGCTCATCAGGGGGCAGCTATGGCTACACCTTC
TRBJ2-2	16	TRBV25-1	.	TRBD1	CASSEWGTGNTGELFF	TGTGCCAGCAGTGAATGGGGGACAGGGAACACCGGGGAGCTGTTTTTT
TRBJ2-2	14	TRBV18	.	.	CASSPQQDTGELFF	TGTGCCAGCTCACCCCAGCAGGACACCGGGGAGCTGTTTTTT
TRBJ1-2	16	TRBV9	.	.	CASSVFLSEGDYGYTF	TGTGCCAGCAGCGTATTCTTGAGCGAGGGGGACTATGGCTACACCTTC
TRBJ2-7	13	TRBV6-1	.	TRBD1	CASRQGLPYEQYF	TGTGCCAGCAGACAGGGGCTCCCCTACGAGCAGTACTTC
TRBJ1-2	15	TRBV28	.	TRBD1	CASVRGSGVNYGYTF	TGTGCCAGCGTCAGGGGGTCAGGGGTTAACTATGGCTACACCTTC
TRBJ1-5	17	TRBV18	.	.	CASSPRKQGLGGQPQHF	TGTGCCAGCTCACCAAGAAAACAGGGCCTTGGGGGTCAGCCCCAGCATTTT
TRBJ1-3	16	TRBV6-5	.	.	CASSYSSFGSGNTIYF	TGTGCCAGCAGTTACTCATCCTTCGGCTCTGGAAACACCATATATTTT
TRBJ2-1	14	TRBV6-4	.	TRBD2	CASSELAGGNEQFF	TGTGCCAGCAGTGAACTAGCGGGGGGTAATGAGCAGTTCTTC
TRBJ2-7	13	TRBV2	.	.	CASCEEDELVQYF	TGTGCCAGCTGTGAGGAGGATGAGCTGGTGCAGTACTTC
TRBJ1-3	17	TRBV7-6	.	.	CASTATGSLGSGNTIYF	TGTGCCAGCACTGCAACGGGGAGTCTCGGCTCTGGAAACACCATATATTTT
TRBJ2-3	17	TRBV25-1	once	TRBD2	CASSEVSGLAGGLTQYF	TGTGCCAGCAGTGAGGTCTCGGGACTAGCGGGGGGGCTTACGCAGTATTTT
TRBJ2-1	15	TRBV6-1	.	TRBD2	CASSESGNSYNEQFF	TGTGCCAGCAGTGAGAGCGGGAACTCCTACAATGAGCAGTTCTTC
TRBJ2-5	14	TRBV7-2	.	.	CASRLGGLEETQYF	TGTGCCAGCAGATTAGGGGGGCTAGAAGAGACCCAGTACTTC
TRBJ1-5	13	TRBV28	.	TRBD1	CASSWRGLEPQHF	TGTGCCAGCAGTTGGAGGGGGCTGGAGCCCCAGCATTTT
TRBJ2-1	16	TRBV4-1	once	.	CASSQDGAGAGDEQFF	TGCGCCAGCAGCCAAGACGGCGCGGGGGCCGGGGATGAGCAGTTCTTC
TRBJ2-1	15	TRBV7-3	.	.	CASSLVRDLGGEQFF	TGTGCCAGCAGCTTAGTGCGTGACCTCGGGGGTGAGCAGTTCTTC
TRBJ2-1	17	TRBV5-1	.	.	CASSFRSIISSYNEQFF	TGCGCCAGCAGCTTCCGGAGTATAATAAGCTCCTACAATGAGCAGTTCTTC
TRBJ2-3	16	TRBV11-2	.	TRBD1	CASSHTDRAGTDTQYF	TGTGCCAGCAGCCACACCGACAGGGCGGGCACAGATACGCAGTATTTT
TRBJ2-1	15	TRBV2	.	TRBD2	CASSVGLASYNEQFF	TGTGCCAGCAGTGTAGGACTAGCCTCCTACAATGAGCAGTTCTTC
TRBJ1-5	15	TRBV27	once	TRBD1	CASRARQGGNQPQHF	TGTGCCAGCAGAGCTAGACAGGGGGGCAATCAGCCCCAGCATTTT
TRBJ2-1	15	TRBV5-1	.	TRBD1	CASSKSGQGHNEQFF	TGCGCCAGCAGCAAATCGGGACAGGGCCACAATGAGCAGTTCTTC
TRBJ2-5	13	TRBV7-8	.	.	CASSTLGEETQYF	TGTGCCAGCAGCACTCTAGGGGAAGAGACCCAGTACTTC
TRBJ1-2	14	TRBV4-3	medium-sized	.	CASSQDRAGDGYTF	TGCGCCAGCAGCCAAGATCGGGCAGGGGATGGCTACACCTTC
TRBJ1-6	14	TRBV9	.	.	CASSIGQYNSPLHF	TGTGCCAGCAGCATTGGACAGTATAATTCACCCCTCCACTTT
TRBJ1-1	11	TRBV28	.	TRBD1	CATTGGTEAFF	TGTGCCACCACAGGGGGTACTGAAGCTTTCTTT
TRBJ1-6	16	TRBV9	once	.	CASSVGTGTYNSPLHF	TGTGCCAGCAGCGTAGGTACGGGAACCTATAATTCACCCCTCCACTTT
TRBJ1-5	14	TRBV14	few	.	CASSCRDNNQPQHF	TGTGCCAGCAGCTGCCGGGACAACAATCAGCCCCAGCATTTT
TRBJ1-2	14	TRBV28	.	.	CASSFPPGVYGYTF	TGTGCCAGCAGTTTCCCGCCCGGGGTCTATGGCTACACCTTC
TRBJ2-7	15	TRBV25-1	.	TRBD1	CASRIRDRGHYEQYF	TGTGCCAGCAGAATCCGGGACAGGGGGCACTACGAGCAGTACTTC
TRBJ1-1	14	TRBV5-1	.	.	CASSLRRGRTEAFF	TGCGCCAGCAGCTTGCGTAGGGGTAGGACTGAAGCTTTCTTT
TRBJ2-2	20	TRBV7-8	once	TRBD1	CASSLVRYVPGTANTGELFF	TGTGCCAGCAGCTTAGTTCGATACGTTCCCGGGACAGCGAACACCGGGGAGCTGTTTTTT
TRBJ2-5	18	TRBV6-1	.	TRBD2	CASSEFSGGSLYQETQYF	TGTGCCAGCAGTGAATTTAGCGGGGGGTCATTGTACCAAGAGACCCAGTACTTC
TRBJ2-7	15	TRBV5-4	few	.	CASSLGGGPVYEQYF	TGTGCCAGCAGCTTGGGCGGGGGCCCTGTCTACGAGCAGTACTTC
TRBJ1-2	20	TRBV7-8	.	.	CASSLVRGGGQALPNYGYTF	TGTGCCAGCAGCTTAGTCAGGGGCGGGGGGCAGGCCCTCCCAAACTATGGCTACACCTTC
TRBJ1-2	15	TRBV5-6	few	TRBD1	CASSPGGTALYGYTF	TGTGCCAGCAGCCCTGGCGGGACAGCCCTCTATGGCTACACCTTC
TRBJ2-3	18	TRBV5-1	.	TRBD2	CASSLGIRGGLATDTQYF	TGCGCCAGCAGCTTGGGGATACGGGGGGGCTTGGCGACAGATACGCAGTATTTT
TRBJ2-7	15	TRBV2	.	.	CASSPLQSGVLEQYF	TGTGCCAGCAGTCCCCTTCAATCGGGGGTACTCGAGCAGTACTTC
TRBJ2-5	13	TRBV25-1	.	.	CASSALERETQYF	TGTGCCAGCAGTGCCCTAGAACGAGAGACCCAGTACTTC
TRBJ1-1	15	TRBV9	few	TRBD1	CASTRQGAGNTEAFF	TGTGCCAGCACAAGACAGGGGGCGGGGAACACTGAAGCTTTCTTT
TRBJ2-7	16	TRBV4-1	.	TRBD1	CASSQLRDRGNYEQYF	TGCGCCAGCAGCCAACTACGGGACAGGGGAAACTACGAGCAGTACTTC
TRBJ2-2	15	TRBV6-5	.	TRBD2	CASSLTSENTGELFF	TGTGCCAGCAGTTTGACTAGCGAGAACACCGGGGAGCTGTTTTTT
TRBJ1-2	18	TRBV11-2	.	TRBD1	CASSRSFRQGNLNYGYTF	TGTGCCAGCAGCCGAAGCTTCAGACAGGGCAACCTTAACTATGGCTACACCTTC
TRBJ1-1	15	TRBV7-4	.	.	CASSPHPPRRGEAFF	TGTGCCAGCAGCCCCCACCCCCCAAGGCGCGGTGAAGCTTTCTTT
TRBJ1-2	18	TRBV7-3	.	TRBD1	CASSQDRPGTGGGYGYTF	TGTGCCAGCAGCCAAGACCGTCCCGGGACAGGGGGCGGTTATGGCTACACCTTC
TRBJ2-1	15	TRBV28	.	TRBD1	CASSLSGTGYNEQFF	TGTGCCAGCAGTTTATCCGGGACAGGGTACAATGAGCAGTTCTTC
TRBJ1-6	17	TRBV19	.	.	CASSIGHRVKGWSPLHF	TGTGCCAGTAGTATAGGGCACAGGGTAAAAGGTTGGTCACCCCTCCACTTT
TRBJ2-7	17	TRBV11-2	.	.	CASSLDLQTAIPYEQYF	TGTGCCAGCAGCTTAGATCTTCAGACAGCGATCCCCTACGAGCAGTACTTC
TRBJ1-4	13	TRBV28	.	TRBD1	CASRLQGDEKLFF	TGTGCCAGCAGGTTACAGGGGGATGAAAAACTGTTTTTT
TRBJ1-2	18	TRBV28	.	TRBD1	CAIRRPGTGGYFSYGYTF	TGTGCCATTCGCCGACCCGGGACAGGAGGGTACTTCTCTTATGGCTACACCTTC